Below, 32 T cell receptor beta chains from the same sample are listed, as sequenced in a study of blood T cells in healthy people across ages. The use of a sample-barcoded 5' primer and a J-beta primer mix characterized a second PCR of about 7 to 12 cycles. TCRdb reanalysed the 5' RACE reads using MiXCR and keeps one entry per CDR3 protein. The sample lists about a million distinct CDR3 sequences, around 49% seen once, with 13% in the top ten. Input material: blood. Receptor source: a man aged 30 to 39 in good health.

In this sample, this clonotype turned up a few times. The J gene is TRBJ2-7, the V gene TRBV20-1; no firm D call. There are 13 residues in the CDR3. The ends were cut back, 1 base at V and 1 base at J, with 8 bases in the middle. Germline CDR1 and CDR2: DFQATT and SNEGSKA (reference sequence). The CDR3 is CSARGAASYEQYF. The DNA for the CDR3 is TGCAGTGCTAGAGGGGCGGCTTCCTACGAGCAGTACTTC.

In nucleotides, the CDR3 is TGTGCCAGCAGTGTCGGGGGAGACCGATGGGACGAGCAGTACTTC. Amino acid sequence: CASSVGGDRWDEQYF. The chain joins TRBV2 to TRBJ2-7, with D possibly matching TRBD2 (6 bases). The CDR3 has 15 residues. Between the trimmed V and J ends, which lost 4 bases and 5 bases, there was a span of 18 bases. Germline V gene data show CDR1 as SNHLY and CDR2 as FYNNEI.

The chain couples TRBV11-1 to TRBJ2-1; 8 bases map to TRBD1. J gave up 5 bases and V 6 bases, and 9 bases lay outside the gene matches. This CDR3 region has 15 residues. Germline CDR1 is SGHAT and CDR2 is FQDESV (reference sequence). The CDR3 nucleotides read TGTGCCAGCAGTAACGCCGGGACAGGAGACAATGAGCAGTTCTTC. Protein sequence: CASSNAGTGDNEQFF.

This chain links TRBV20-1 with TRBJ2-1; D unresolved. The V gene lost 5 bases and the J gene lost 4 bases, with 6 bases spanning the gap. Germline loops: CDR1 DFQATT, CDR2 SNEGSKA (reference sequence). The CDR3 has 11 amino acids. The CDR3 is CSASPYNEQFF. The CDR3 DNA sequence: TGCAGTGCTTCACCTTACAATGAGCAGTTCTTC.

The V and J genes are TRBV4-1 and TRBJ2-1, with a possible D match to TRBD1 (5 bases). Trimming removed 0 bases at V and 8 bases at J, with 11 bases between. Germline V lookup: CDR1 MGHRA, CDR2 YSYEKL. The CDR3 runs to 14 residues. The CDR3, as DNA: TGCGCCAGCAGCCAAGAGGGGCAGGGCCATGAGCAGTTCTTC. This codes for CASSQEGQGHEQFF.

A single count supports this clonotype. This chain uses TRBV6-1 with TRBJ1-5; no reliable D call. V was clipped by 4 bases and J by 0 bases, with 13 bases between them. Germline CDR1 is MNHNS and CDR2 is SASEGT. The CDR3 contains 16 residues. The CDR3 here is CASSGQGSYSNQPQHF. The CDR3 DNA follows: TGTGCCAGCAGTGGGCAAGGTAGCTATAGCAATCAGCCCCAGCATTTT.

This clonotype turned up a few times. This CDR3 reads CASSQEGGLTYEQYF. CDR3 in DNA: TGCGCCAGCAGCCAAGAGGGAGGACTGACCTACGAGCAGTACTTC. The genes are TRBV4-1 and TRBJ2-7; a weak D match, TRBD2 (6 bases). The CDR3 covers 15 residues. V was clipped by 0 bases and J by 2 bases, with 11 bases between them. Germline V gives CDR1 MGHRA, CDR2 YSYEKL.

The chain couples TRBV10-3 to TRBJ2-7; 10 bases fit TRBD1. The CDR3 totals 16 residues. The germline V gene encodes CDR1 ENHRY and CDR2 SYGVKD. Trimming at V came to 4 bases and at J to 0 bases, leaving 6 bases not matched to a gene. CDR3 in DNA: TGTGCCATCAGTGTACCGGGACAGGGGAGCTCCTACGAGCAGTACTTC. It is translated as CAISVPGQGSSYEQYF.

This clonotype was observed a handful of times. The chain couples TRBV28 to TRBJ2-1, with D unresolved. Looked up from germline, CDR1 is MDHEN and CDR2 is SYDVKM. The CDR3 is made up of 14 amino acids. V lost 3 bases to trimming and J lost 4 bases, with 10 bases between them. The CDR3 region is CASSFSYMYNEQFF. CDR3 coding DNA: TGTGCCAGCAGTTTTTCATACATGTACAATGAGCAGTTCTTC.

In this sample, this clonotype turned up a few times. V usage is TRBV6-1 and J usage is TRBJ1-1, with D tentatively TRBD1 (6 bases). The ends were cut back, 6 bases at V and 3 bases at J, with 11 bases in the middle. CDR1 and CDR2 from the germline V gene are MNHNS and SASEGT. The CDR3 extends over 13 amino acids. CDR3 protein: CASRSTGYTEAFF. The CDR3 DNA reads as TGTGCCAGCAGATCGACAGGATACACTGAAGCTTTCTTT.

This clonotype was observed a few times. This chain links TRBV4-2 with TRBJ2-5; tentatively, D is TRBD2 (7 bases). This CDR3 has 17 residues. Trimming stripped 0 bases from V and 4 bases from J, with 18 bases between. CDR1 and CDR2 from the germline V gene are LGHNA and YNFKEQ. The CDR3 DNA sequence: TGTGCCAGCAGCCAAGATGAGGGGGGGCTAGAAACAGAGACCCAGTACTTC. Amino acid sequence: CASSQDEGGLETETQYF.

This chain links TRBV7-9 with TRBJ2-2, with 7 bases that match TRBD1. Germline CDR1 reads SEHNR; CDR2 reads FQNEAQ (reference sequence). The CDR3 totals 15 residues. V shed 8 bases, J shed 0 bases, and the junction held 6 bases outside the gene matches. The CDR3 DNA is TGTGCCAGCGATCCCGGGACAGCGAACACCGGGGAGCTGTTTTTT. Amino acids: CASDPGTANTGELFF.

The CDR3 DNA sequence: TGTGCCAGCAGCAAGCTCAGACGAGCGGGGGTCTCCCAAGAGACCCAGTACTTC. Translated: CASSKLRRAGVSQETQYF. The V call is TRBV21-1, the J call TRBJ2-7; the table's D call, TRBD2, has no DNA check behind it. TRBJ2-5 explains the end of the DNA better; the J call may be wrong. TRBV21-1 is annotated as a pseudogene. This CDR3 has 18 residues.

The chain employs TRBV7-9 and TRBJ2-7; D might be TRBD1 or TRBD2, each matching 6 bases. The germline V and J ends were trimmed by 3 bases and 6 bases, with 18 bases remaining between them. CDR1 SEHNR and CDR2 FQNEAQ come from the germline V gene (reference sequence). The CDR3 has 15 residues. CDR3 in amino acids: CASSFNQGGLGEQYF. Written as DNA, the CDR3 is TGTGCCAGCAGCTTTAACCAAGGGGGGTTAGGCGAGCAGTACTTC.

In this sample, this clonotype turned up many times. This rearrangement joins TRBV20-1 to TRBJ2-1; TRBD2 matches at 10 bases. The V and J ends lost 2 bases and 5 bases, in that order; junction bases with no gene match: 9. The CDR3 totals 16 residues. Germline V lookup: CDR1 DFQATT, CDR2 SNEGSKA (reference sequence). CDR3 protein: CSARLSKRGGHNEQFF. CDR3 DNA: TGCAGTGCTAGACTCAGTAAGCGGGGGGGCCACAATGAGCAGTTCTTC.

In this sample, this clonotype turned up once. The rearrangement joins TRBV6-2 or TRBV6-3 to TRBJ2-5; possibly TRBD2 for D (6 bases). Trimming took 8 bases from V and 2 from J, leaving 12 bases between them. Germline CDR1 and CDR2: MNHEY and SVGEGT. CDR3 length equals 13 residues. The CDR3 DNA is TGTGCCAGCCGAATTAGCGGACAAGAGACCCAGTACTTC. Translating it yields CASRISGQETQYF.

This clonotype has a handful of counts. The CDR3 sequence: CASSLRRGEGTDTQYF. CDR3 nucleotide sequence: TGTGCCAGCAGTCTTCGACGGGGGGAAGGCACAGATACGCAGTATTTT. The chain joins TRBV27 to TRBJ2-3, with 7 bases matching TRBD2. This CDR3 comprises 16 residues. Losses at the gene ends were 5 bases for V and 1 base for J; bases not matched to a gene: 9. CDR1 MNHEY and CDR2 SMNVEV come from the germline V gene (reference sequence).

On this clonotype itself: An end of the junction differs from the germline gene, which may be a read error. CDR3 sequence reads: CSARASGGKTDAQYF. In DNA, the CDR3 is TGCAGTGCTCGGGCTAGCGGGGGGAAAACAGATGCGCAGTATTTT. The chain employs TRBV20-1 and TRBJ2-3; 11 bases are shared with TRBD2. Germline loops: CDR1 DFQATT, CDR2 SNEGSKA (reference sequence). This CDR3 contains 15 residues.

The V call is TRBV6-5, the J call TRBJ1-1, with TRBD1 identical over 7 bases. The CDR3 consists of 14 residues. V dropped 6 bases and J dropped 4; count of bases not matched to a gene: 8. Germline V gene lookup returns CDR1 MNHEY and CDR2 SVGAGI. The CDR3 here is CASRNGGGFTEAFF. For the CDR3, the DNA is TGTGCCAGCAGAAACGGAGGGGGCTTCACTGAAGCTTTCTTT.

The chain combines TRBV3-1 with TRBJ1-5; a weak D match, TRBD1 (5 bases). Germline assignment: CDR1 LGHDT and CDR2 YNNKEL (reference sequence). Trimming left V 0 bases short and J 2 bases short, with 17 bases between. CDR3 length equals 18 residues. CDR3 protein: CASSQDRQGSIGNQPQHF. The CDR3 nucleotides are TGTGCCAGCAGCCAAGATCGCCAGGGTTCGATAGGCAATCAGCCCCAGCATTTT.

The rearrangement joins TRBV20-1 to TRBJ2-3, with 10 bases matching TRBD2. Losses at the gene ends were 2 bases for V and 2 bases for J; bases not matched to a gene: 4. Germline CDR1 and CDR2: DFQATT and SNEGSKA (reference sequence). This CDR3 has 15 residues. The CDR3 sequence: CSARRTSGLTDTQYF. DNA of the CDR3: TGCAGTGCTAGACGGACTAGCGGACTCACAGATACGCAGTATTTT.

J is TRBJ2-7 and V is TRBV11-3; TRBD1 aligns across 8 bases. Germline V lookup: CDR1 SGHNT, CDR2 YENEEA. Unmatched junction bases numbered 6, after V lost 5 bases and J lost 0 bases. The CDR3 is 15 residues long. Here the CDR3 reads CASSRRDRSSYEQYF. In DNA, the CDR3 is TGTGCCAGCAGCCGCCGGGACAGGAGCTCCTACGAGCAGTACTTC. The full variable domain, its missing parts supplied by reference TRBV11-3 and TRBJ2-7, is EAGVVQSPRYKIIEKKQPVAFWCNPISGHNTLYWYLQNLGQGPELLIRYENEEAVDDSQLPKDRFSAERLKGVDSTLKIQPAELGDSAVYLCASSRRDRSSYEQYFGPGTRLTVT.

The sample holds a few counts of this clonotype. The chain links TRBV12-3 or TRBV12-4 to TRBJ2-5, with TRBD2 identical over 12 bases. V lost 5 bases, J lost 1 base, and 5 bases stayed unmatched. The CDR3 length is 16 residues. The chain's CDR3 is CASSRGTSGFQETQYF. The CDR3 nucleotides are TGTGCCAGCAGTAGAGGGACTAGCGGGTTCCAAGAGACCCAGTACTTC.

This clonotype was seen only once. This chain joins TRBV5-1 and TRBJ2-1, with 7 positions matching TRBD2. The CDR3 is 15 residues long. Germline CDR1 SGHRS, CDR2 YFSETQ. Trimming removed 4 bases from V and 0 bases from J; junction bases left unmatched: 4. CDR3 sequence reads: CASSGAGFSYNEQFF. The CDR3 DNA reads as TGCGCCAGCAGCGGAGCGGGGTTCTCCTACAATGAGCAGTTCTTC.

V gene TRBV10-3 combines with J gene TRBJ2-1, with 9 positions matching TRBD1. J lost 6 bases, V lost 4 bases, and 4 bases had no gene match. From germline, CDR1 is ENHRY and CDR2 SYGVKD. The CDR3 is 14 amino acids. CDR3 in amino acids: CAISGTGVANEQFF. CDR3 DNA: TGTGCCATCAGTGGGACAGGGGTCGCCAATGAGCAGTTCTTC.

This rearrangement joins TRBV3-1 to TRBJ1-2, with unresolved D. Trimming removed 2 bases from V and 3 bases from J, with 7 bases in between. Germline CDR1 LGHDT, CDR2 YNNKEL (reference sequence). This CDR3 has 13 residues. The DNA for the CDR3 is TGTGCCAGCAGCCAAATGGTGTACTATGGCTACACCTTC. Its translation: CASSQMVYYGYTF.

This CDR3 is CASRWTGVNTGELFF. For the CDR3, the DNA is TGTGCCAGCCGATGGACAGGGGTGAACACCGGGGAGCTGTTTTTT. V gene TRBV3-1 combines with J gene TRBJ2-2, with 9 bases fitting TRBD1. There are 15 residues in the CDR3. Germline V gene sequence: CDR1 LGHDT, CDR2 YNNKEL (reference sequence). With 8 bases clipped from V and 1 base from J, the junction kept 5 bases outside the gene matches.

Many counts were recorded for this clonotype. CDR3 region: CASSLGQGEQYF. The CDR3, as DNA: TGTGCCAGCAGTTTGGGACAGGGCGAGCAGTACTTC. The V and J genes are TRBV28 and TRBJ2-7; TRBD1 matches 9 bases. Losses at the gene ends were 3 bases for V and 6 bases for J; bases not matched to a gene: 0. The CDR3 loop spans 12 amino acids. The germline V gene encodes CDR1 MDHEN and CDR2 SYDVKM.

The rearrangement joins TRBV12-3 or TRBV12-4 to TRBJ2-4; no clear D gene. V lost 3 bases and J 0 bases, leaving 6 bases between the germline ends. CDR3 length: 14 residues. CDR3 protein: CASSFGVAKNIQYF. The CDR3 nucleotides read TGTGCCAGCAGTTTTGGAGTAGCCAAAAACATTCAGTACTTC.

This chain connects TRBV6-2 or TRBV6-3 to TRBJ2-7, with D perhaps TRBD1 (6 bases). Germline loops: CDR1 MNHEY, CDR2 SVGEGT. This CDR3 spans 13 amino acids. V was pared by 4 bases and J by 10 bases, with 17 bases between. The chain's CDR3 is CASSLGTPPQQYF. The DNA of the CDR3 is TGTGCCAGCAGTTTAGGGACACCGCCTCAACAGTACTTC.

The rearrangement joins TRBV14 to TRBJ2-5; D is uncertain. Germline V lookup: CDR1 SGHDN, CDR2 FVKESK. This CDR3 contains 16 residues. Between the trimmed V and J ends, which lost 5 bases and 1 base, there was a span of 17 bases. The CDR3, as DNA: TGTGCCAGCAGCTCCCCGGGCGAACTAACCCAAGAGACCCAGTACTTC. The encoded protein is CASSSPGELTQETQYF.

This clonotype was counted a single time. The gene calls are TRBV7-6 and TRBJ1-1; 7 bases are shared with TRBD1. The V gene end was trimmed by 3 bases and the J gene end by 6 bases; junction bases not matched to a gene: 10. This CDR3 region has 15 residues. Germline V gene lookup returns CDR1 SGHVS and CDR2 FNYEAQ. In DNA form, the CDR3 reads TGTGCCAGCAGCTTGAGTCCCGGGACAGCCGCTGAAGCTTTCTTT. Translation: CASSLSPGTAAEAFF. Based on the CDR3 plus reference TRBV7-6 and TRBJ1-1, the full variable domain is GAGVSQSPRYKVTKRGQDVALRCDPISGHVSLYWYRQALGQGPEFLTYFNYEAQQDKSGLPNDRFSAERPEGSISTLTIQRTEQRDSAMYRCASSLSPGTAAEAFFGQGTRLTVV.